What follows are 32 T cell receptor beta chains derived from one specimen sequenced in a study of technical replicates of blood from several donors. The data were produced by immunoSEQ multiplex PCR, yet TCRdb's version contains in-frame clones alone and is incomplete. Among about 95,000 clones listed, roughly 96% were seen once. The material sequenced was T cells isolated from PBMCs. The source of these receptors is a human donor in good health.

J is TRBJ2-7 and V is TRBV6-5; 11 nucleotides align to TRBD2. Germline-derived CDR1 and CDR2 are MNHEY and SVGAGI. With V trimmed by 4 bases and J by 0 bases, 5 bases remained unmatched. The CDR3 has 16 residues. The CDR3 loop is CASSLLAGGSSYEQYF. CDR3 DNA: TGTGCCAGCAGTTTATTAGCGGGAGGGAGCTCCTACGAGCAGTACTTC.

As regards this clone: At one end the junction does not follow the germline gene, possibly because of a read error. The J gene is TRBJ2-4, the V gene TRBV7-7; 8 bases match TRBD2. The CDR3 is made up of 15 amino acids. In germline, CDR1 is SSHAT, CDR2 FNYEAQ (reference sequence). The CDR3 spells CASSPSGGSGNIQYF. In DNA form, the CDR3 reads TGTGCTAGCAGCCCCTCGGGGGGGAGTGGAAACATTCAGTACTTC.

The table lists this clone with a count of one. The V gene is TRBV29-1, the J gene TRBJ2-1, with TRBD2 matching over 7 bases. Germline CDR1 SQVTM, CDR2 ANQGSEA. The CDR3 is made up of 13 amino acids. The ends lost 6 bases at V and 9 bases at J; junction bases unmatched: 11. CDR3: CSVRLAGDGEQFF. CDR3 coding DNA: TGCAGCGTCCGACTGGCGGGAGACGGTGAGCAGTTCTTC.

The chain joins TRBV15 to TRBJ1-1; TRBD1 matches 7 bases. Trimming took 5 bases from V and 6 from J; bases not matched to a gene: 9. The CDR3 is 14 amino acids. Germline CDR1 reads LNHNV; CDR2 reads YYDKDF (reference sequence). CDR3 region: CATSPGQAGSEAFF. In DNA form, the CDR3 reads TGTGCCACCAGCCCAGGACAGGCGGGATCTGAAGCTTTCTTT.

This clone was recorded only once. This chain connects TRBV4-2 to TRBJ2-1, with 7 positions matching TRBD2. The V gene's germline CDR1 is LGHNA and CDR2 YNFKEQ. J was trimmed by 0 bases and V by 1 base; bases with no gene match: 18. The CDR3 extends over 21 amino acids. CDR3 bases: TGTGCCAGCAGCCAAGTCTGGACCGGGCTAGCGGTTCTCAGCTCCTACAATGAGCAGTTCTTC. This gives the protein CASSQVWTGLAVLSSYNEQFF.

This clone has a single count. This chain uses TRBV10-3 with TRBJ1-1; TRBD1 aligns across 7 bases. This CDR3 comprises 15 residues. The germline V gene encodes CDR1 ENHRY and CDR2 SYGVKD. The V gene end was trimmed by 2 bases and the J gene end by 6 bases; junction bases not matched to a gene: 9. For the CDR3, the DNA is TGTGCCATCAGTGAGAACAGGGGCAATCCCCCTGAAGCTTTCTTT. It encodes CAISENRGNPPEAFF.

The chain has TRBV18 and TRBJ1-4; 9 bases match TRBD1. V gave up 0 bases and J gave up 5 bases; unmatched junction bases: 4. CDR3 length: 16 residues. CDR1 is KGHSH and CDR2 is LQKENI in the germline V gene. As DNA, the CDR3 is TGTGCCAGCTCACCACCCGGGACAGGGAGGAATGAAAAACTGTTTTTT. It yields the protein CASSPPGTGRNEKLFF.

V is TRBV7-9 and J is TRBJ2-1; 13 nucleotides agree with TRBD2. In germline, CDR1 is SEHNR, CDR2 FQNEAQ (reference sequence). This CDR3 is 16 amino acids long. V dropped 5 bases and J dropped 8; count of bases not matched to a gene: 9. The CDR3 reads CASSPPGLAGAYEQFF. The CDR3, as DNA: TGTGCCAGCAGCCCCCCTGGACTAGCGGGAGCATATGAGCAGTTCTTC.

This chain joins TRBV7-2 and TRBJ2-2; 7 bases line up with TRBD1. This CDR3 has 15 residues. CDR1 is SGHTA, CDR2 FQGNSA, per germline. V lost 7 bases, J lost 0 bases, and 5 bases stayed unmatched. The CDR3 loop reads CASTLGQTNTGELFF. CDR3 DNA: TGTGCCAGCACCTTGGGACAGACGAACACCGGGGAGCTGTTTTTT.

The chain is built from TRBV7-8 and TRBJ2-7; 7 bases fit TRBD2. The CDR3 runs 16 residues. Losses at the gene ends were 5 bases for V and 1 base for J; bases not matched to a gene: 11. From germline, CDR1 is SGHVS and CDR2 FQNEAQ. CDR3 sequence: CASSPMGGSPSYEQYF. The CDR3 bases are TGTGCCAGCAGCCCTATGGGGGGGAGCCCTTCCTACGAGCAGTACTTC. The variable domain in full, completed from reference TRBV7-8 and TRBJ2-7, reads GAGVSQSPRYKVAKRGQDVALRCDPISGHVSLFWYQQALGQGPEFLTYFQNEAQLDKSGLPSDRFFAERPEGSVSTLKIQRTQQEDSAVYLCASSPMGGSPSYEQYFGPGTRLTVT.

Here the CDR3 reads CASSSPGTRYRDEQFF. In DNA, the CDR3 is TGTGCCAGCAGTTCCCCCGGGACTAGATATAGAGATGAGCAGTTCTTC. The rearrangement uses TRBV28 and TRBJ2-1; 8 bases line up with TRBD2. The V and J ends lost 4 bases and 8 bases, in that order; junction bases with no gene match: 13. This CDR3 spans 16 amino acids. Germline V lookup: CDR1 MDHEN, CDR2 SYDVKM.

The CDR3: CASSLIWGVKDGYTF. The DNA for the CDR3 is TGTGCCAGCAGCTTAATATGGGGCGTGAAGGATGGCTACACCTTC. The V call is TRBV11-2, the J call TRBJ1-2, with D possibly matching TRBD1 (5 bases). V shed 2 bases and J shed 6 bases, with 16 bases lying between them. Per the germline V gene, CDR1 is SGHAT and CDR2 is FQNNGV. The CDR3 is 15 residues long.

The CDR3 spells CAWRGPPDYGYTF. CDR3 DNA: TGTGCCTGGAGGGGCCCGCCCGACTATGGCTACACCTTC. The chain combines TRBV30 with TRBJ1-2; D gene ambiguous. The CDR3 has 13 residues. V was pared by 3 bases and J by 3 bases, with 11 bases between. Looked up from germline, CDR1 is GTSNPN and CDR2 is SVGIG (reference sequence).

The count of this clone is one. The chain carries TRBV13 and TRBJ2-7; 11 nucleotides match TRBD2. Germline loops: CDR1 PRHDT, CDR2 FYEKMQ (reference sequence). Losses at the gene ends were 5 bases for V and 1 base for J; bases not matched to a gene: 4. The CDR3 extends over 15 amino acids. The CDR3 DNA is TGTGCCAGCAGCCTCGGGACTAGCGGTTCCTACGAGCAGTACTTC. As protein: CASSLGTSGSYEQYF.

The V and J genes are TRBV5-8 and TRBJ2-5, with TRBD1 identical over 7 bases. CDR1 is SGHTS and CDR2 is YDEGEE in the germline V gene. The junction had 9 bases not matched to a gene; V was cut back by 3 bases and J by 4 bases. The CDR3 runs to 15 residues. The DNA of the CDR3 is TGTGCCAGCAGCTGGGGACAGCCTGGGGGAGAGACCCAGTACTTC. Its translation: CASSWGQPGGETQYF.

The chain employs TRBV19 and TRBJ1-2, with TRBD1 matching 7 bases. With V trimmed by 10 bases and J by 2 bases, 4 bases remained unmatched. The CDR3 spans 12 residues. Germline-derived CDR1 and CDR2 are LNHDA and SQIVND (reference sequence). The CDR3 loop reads CATLGGNYGYTF. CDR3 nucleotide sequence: TGTGCCACTCTAGGGGGCAACTATGGCTACACCTTC.

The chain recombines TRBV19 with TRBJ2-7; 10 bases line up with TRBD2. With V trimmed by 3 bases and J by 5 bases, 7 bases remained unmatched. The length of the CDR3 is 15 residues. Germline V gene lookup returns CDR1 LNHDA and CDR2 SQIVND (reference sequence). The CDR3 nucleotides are TGTGCCAGTAGTATTGGAGCGGGAGGGGACCACGAGCAGTACTTC. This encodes CASSIGAGGDHEQYF.

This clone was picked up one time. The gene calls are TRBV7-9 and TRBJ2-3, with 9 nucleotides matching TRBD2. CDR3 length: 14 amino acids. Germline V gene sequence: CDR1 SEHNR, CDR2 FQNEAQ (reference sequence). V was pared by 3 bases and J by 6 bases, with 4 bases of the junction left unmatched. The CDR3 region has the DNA TGTGCCAGCAGCTTCGGGACTAGCATGGATACGCAGTATTTT. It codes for CASSFGTSMDTQYF.

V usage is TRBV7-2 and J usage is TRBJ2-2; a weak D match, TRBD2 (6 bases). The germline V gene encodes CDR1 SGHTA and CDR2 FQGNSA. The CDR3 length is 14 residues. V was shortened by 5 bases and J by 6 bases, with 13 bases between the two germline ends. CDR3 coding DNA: TGTGCCAGCAGCCTGGGACTCCTTGCCGGGGAGCTGTTTTTT. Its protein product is CASSLGLLAGELFF.

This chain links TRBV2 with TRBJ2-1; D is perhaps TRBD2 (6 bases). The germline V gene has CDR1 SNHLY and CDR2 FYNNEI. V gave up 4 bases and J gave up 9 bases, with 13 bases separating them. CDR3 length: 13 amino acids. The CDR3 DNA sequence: TGTGCCAGCAGTGGGGGTAGCGGCAGTGAGCAGTTCTTC. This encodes CASSGGSGSEQFF.

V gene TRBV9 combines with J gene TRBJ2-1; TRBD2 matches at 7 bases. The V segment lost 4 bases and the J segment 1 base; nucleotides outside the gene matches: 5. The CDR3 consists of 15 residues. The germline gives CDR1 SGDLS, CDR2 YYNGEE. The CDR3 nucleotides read TGTGCCAGCAGCCCTCCCGGGGGGTCCTACAATGAGCAGTTCTTC. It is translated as CASSPPGGSYNEQFF.

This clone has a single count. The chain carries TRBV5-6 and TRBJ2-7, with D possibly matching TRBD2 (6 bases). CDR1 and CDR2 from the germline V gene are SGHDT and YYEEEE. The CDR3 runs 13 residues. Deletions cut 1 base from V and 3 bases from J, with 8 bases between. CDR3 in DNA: TGTGCCAGCAGCTTGCAGGGACTCTACGAGCAGTACTTC. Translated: CASSLQGLYEQYF.

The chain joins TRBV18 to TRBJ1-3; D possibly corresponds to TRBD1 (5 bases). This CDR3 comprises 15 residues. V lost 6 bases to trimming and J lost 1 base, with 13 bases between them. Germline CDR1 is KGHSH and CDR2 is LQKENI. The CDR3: CASSELQGSGNTIYF. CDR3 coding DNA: TGTGCCAGCTCGGAACTCCAGGGATCTGGAAACACCATATATTTT.

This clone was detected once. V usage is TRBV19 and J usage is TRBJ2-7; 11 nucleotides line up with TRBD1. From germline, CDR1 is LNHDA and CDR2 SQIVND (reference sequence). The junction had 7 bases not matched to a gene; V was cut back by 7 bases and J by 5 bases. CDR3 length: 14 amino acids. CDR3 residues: CASNDRTGGHEQYF. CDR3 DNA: TGTGCCAGTAATGACAGGACAGGGGGCCACGAGCAGTACTTC.

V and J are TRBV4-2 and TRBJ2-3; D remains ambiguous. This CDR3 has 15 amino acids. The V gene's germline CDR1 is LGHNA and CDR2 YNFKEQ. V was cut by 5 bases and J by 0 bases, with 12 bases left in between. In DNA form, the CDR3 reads TGTGCCAGCAGCTCCCATTCCACTAGCACAGATACGCAGTATTTT. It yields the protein CASSSHSTSTDTQYF.

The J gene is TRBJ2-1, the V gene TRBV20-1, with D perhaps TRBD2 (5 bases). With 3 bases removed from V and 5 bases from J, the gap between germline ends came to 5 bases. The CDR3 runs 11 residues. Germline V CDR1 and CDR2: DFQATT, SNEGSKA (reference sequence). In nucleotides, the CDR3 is TGCAGTGCTAGGGGAGACAATGAGCAGTTCTTC. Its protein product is CSARGDNEQFF.

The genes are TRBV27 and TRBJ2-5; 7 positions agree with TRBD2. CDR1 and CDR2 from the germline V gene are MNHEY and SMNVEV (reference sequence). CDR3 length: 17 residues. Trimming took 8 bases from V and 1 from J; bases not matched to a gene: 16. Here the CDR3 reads CASRPRGGGWSQETQYF. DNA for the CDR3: TGTGCCAGCCGCCCTCGCGGGGGAGGGTGGTCCCAAGAGACCCAGTACTTC.

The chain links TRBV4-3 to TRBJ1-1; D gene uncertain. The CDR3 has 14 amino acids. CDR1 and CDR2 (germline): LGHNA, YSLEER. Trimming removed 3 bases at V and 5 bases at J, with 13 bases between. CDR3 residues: CASSQSRYGTEAFF. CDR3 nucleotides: TGCGCCAGCAGCCAGTCCAGGTATGGGACTGAAGCTTTCTTT.

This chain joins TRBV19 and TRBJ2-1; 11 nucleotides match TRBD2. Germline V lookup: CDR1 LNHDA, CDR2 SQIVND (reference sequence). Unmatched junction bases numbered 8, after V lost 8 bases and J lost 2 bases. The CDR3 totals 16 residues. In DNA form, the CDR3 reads TGTGCCAGTTCTTTAGCGGGAGGGCCCCCCTACAATGAGCAGTTCTTC. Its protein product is CASSLAGGPPYNEQFF.

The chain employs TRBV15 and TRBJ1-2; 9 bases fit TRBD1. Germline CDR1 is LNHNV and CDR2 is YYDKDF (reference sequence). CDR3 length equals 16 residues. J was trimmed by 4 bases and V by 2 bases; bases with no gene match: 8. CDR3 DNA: TGTGCCACCAGCAGATCCGGGACAGGGAATTTCTATGGCTACACCTTC. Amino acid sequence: CATSRSGTGNFYGYTF.

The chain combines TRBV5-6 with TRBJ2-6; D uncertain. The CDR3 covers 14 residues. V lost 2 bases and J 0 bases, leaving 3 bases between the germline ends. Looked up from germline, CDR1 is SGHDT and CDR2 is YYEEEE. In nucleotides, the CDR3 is TGTGCCAGCAGCTTAGCCTCTGGGGCCAACGTCCTGACTTTC. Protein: CASSLASGANVLTF.

The CDR3 loop is CASSLSGNTIYF. The DNA of the CDR3 is TGTGCCAGCAGCTTATCGGGAAACACCATATATTTT. This chain uses TRBV7-6 with TRBJ1-3; D gene unclear. Looked up from germline, CDR1 is SGHVS and CDR2 is FNYEAQ. V was shortened by 2 bases and J by 4 bases, with 3 bases between the two germline ends. This CDR3 spans 12 amino acids.